This TCR beta chain was profiled in a study of T cell responses to AZD1222 COVID-19 vaccine. Trimming removed 3 bases from V and 3 bases from J, with 16 bases in between. This CDR3 comprises 16 residues. Germline V gives CDR1 SGDLS, CDR2 YYNGEE. General study results and limits: Repertoire collection took place solely once the T cell response had peaked.

TCRdb's table, derived via immunoSEQ multiplex PCR, lists solely in-frame clones and lacks some. The data show about 150,000 clones, roughly 90% seen once. Of note for this clone: Its antigen is not known.

This TCR came from an adult in good health. The chain recombines TRBV9 with TRBJ1-3, with unresolved D. The sample was peripheral blood, taken on day 0 of MenACWY control vaccination. CDR3 residues: CASSGPTRLSGNTIYF. In nucleotides, the CDR3 is TGTGCCAGCAGCGGACCAACCCGTTTAAGTGGAAACACCATATATTTT.